The 26 T cell receptor beta chains below come from one sample, sequenced in a study of cytomegalovirus exposure and HLA in healthy donors. Assay: immunoSEQ multiplex PCR; the TCRdb copy retains only in-frame clones and omits some. Among about 160,000 clones listed, around nine tenths were seen once. The sequenced sample consisted of PBMCs. The receptors were gathered from a man aged 18 to 30 in good health and CMV-seropositive.

V is TRBV28 and J is TRBJ1-5; D remains ambiguous. This CDR3 has 13 residues. Germline V gene lookup returns CDR1 MDHEN and CDR2 SYDVKM. V lost 8 bases, J lost 3 bases, and 11 bases lay in between. CDR3 in amino acids: CASRVGNNQPQHF. CDR3 in DNA: TGTGCCAGCCGGGTCGGGAACAATCAGCCCCAGCATTTT.

This chain links TRBV7-3 with TRBJ2-3; possibly TRBD2 for D (6 bases). This CDR3 is 14 amino acids long. Germline values: CDR1 SGHTA, CDR2 FQGTGA. The ends were cut back, 2 bases at V and 4 bases at J, with 10 bases in the middle. CDR3 bases: TGTGCCAGCAGCTTATACGGGAGTGCAGATACGCAGTATTTT. Translation: CASSLYGSADTQYF.

The chain employs TRBV7-2 and TRBJ1-2, with TRBD1 matching over 9 bases. Germline trimming cut 5 bases from V and 4 bases from J; bases unmatched to any gene: 11. Germline assignment: CDR1 SGHTA and CDR2 FQGNSA. The CDR3 is made up of 16 amino acids. The CDR3, as DNA: TGTGCCAGCAGCCGCCCCGGGACAGGGTCCCTCTATGGCTACACCTTC. This encodes CASSRPGTGSLYGYTF.

This clone is a singleton in its sample. The chain links TRBV2 to TRBJ1-2; 8 bases line up with TRBD1. The CDR3 covers 13 residues. The junction had 5 bases not matched to a gene; V was cut back by 5 bases and J by 6 bases. CDR1 SNHLY and CDR2 FYNNEI come from the germline V gene. This CDR3 reads CASSQDRAHGYTF. The CDR3 nucleotides are TGTGCCAGCAGTCAGGACAGGGCTCATGGCTACACCTTC.

The chain combines TRBV6-4 with TRBJ2-1; possible D gene TRBD1, 6 bases. The CDR3 contains 14 residues. In germline, CDR1 is MRHNA, CDR2 SNTAGT. The V end lost 2 bases, the J end lost 6 bases, and 11 bases lay between the germline ends. The CDR3 sequence is CASSDEQGSNEQFF. CDR3 sequence (DNA): TGTGCCAGCAGTGACGAACAGGGTTCCAATGAGCAGTTCTTC.

This chain joins TRBV7-6 and TRBJ2-7; D gene uncertain. V was clipped by 1 base and J by 6 bases, with 13 bases between them. From germline, CDR1 is SGHVS and CDR2 FNYEAQ. The CDR3 is 14 amino acids. CDR3 sequence (DNA): TGTGCCAGCAGCTTAGATCAGGATCCGGTCGAGCAGTACTTC. This sequence encodes CASSLDQDPVEQYF.

The rearrangement uses TRBV6-6 and TRBJ2-1; 10 nucleotides line up with TRBD2. The V gene end was trimmed by 4 bases and the J gene end by 4 bases; junction bases not matched to a gene: 7. CDR3 length equals 16 residues. CDR1 and CDR2 (germline): MNHNY, SVGAGI (reference sequence). DNA for the CDR3: TGTGCCAGCAGTTCCTTGAGCGGGAGGGCTTACAATGAGCAGTTCTTC. Residues: CASSSLSGRAYNEQFF.

The genes are TRBV7-2 and TRBJ2-7, with a weak D call TRBD1 (6 bases). The CDR3 is 13 residues long. Between the trimmed V and J ends, which lost 1 base and 3 bases, there was a span of 7 bases. Germline V gene sequence: CDR1 SGHTA, CDR2 FQGNSA. The CDR3 DNA reads TGTGCCAGCAGCTTAGAACAGGGCTACGAGCAGTACTTC. It encodes CASSLEQGYEQYF.

This clone was observed once. V gene TRBV11-2 combines with J gene TRBJ2-7, with a weak D call TRBD2 (6 bases). V lost 5 bases to trimming and J lost 2 bases, with 7 bases between them. The CDR3 length is 12 residues. Germline V lookup: CDR1 SGHAT, CDR2 FQNNGV. Here the CDR3 DNA reads TGTGCCAGCAGCCCTAGCGCCTACGAGCAGTACTTC. This encodes CASSPSAYEQYF.

The CDR3 sequence is CASSLELALYEQYF. CDR3 coding DNA: TGTGCCAGCAGTTTAGAACTAGCTTTGTACGAGCAGTACTTC. This rearrangement joins TRBV28 to TRBJ2-7, with D possibly matching TRBD2 (6 bases). This CDR3 spans 14 amino acids. The germline gives CDR1 MDHEN, CDR2 SYDVKM. Trimming took 2 bases from V and 4 from J, leaving 12 bases between them.

The chain joins TRBV4-1 to TRBJ1-3, with unresolved D. V lost 1 base, J lost 0 bases, and 10 bases lay in between. Germline assignment: CDR1 MGHRA and CDR2 YSYEKL. The CDR3 totals 16 residues. This CDR3 reads CASSQVRGSSGNTIYF. The CDR3, as DNA: TGCGCCAGCAGCCAAGTTCGCGGTAGCTCTGGAAACACCATATATTTT.

The chain carries TRBV7-9 and TRBJ2-3, with 7 bases identical to TRBD1. This CDR3 region has 16 residues. Germline CDR1 and CDR2: SEHNR and FQNEAQ (reference sequence). The V segment lost 5 bases and the J segment 2 bases; nucleotides outside the gene matches: 10. The CDR3 DNA sequence: TGTGCCAGCAGCCTAGACAGGGTCGATATCACAGATACGCAGTATTTT. Amino acid sequence: CASSLDRVDITDTQYF.

The chain recombines TRBV5-1 with TRBJ2-6, with D perhaps TRBD1 (6 bases). Germline V gene data show CDR1 as SGHRS and CDR2 as YFSETQ. V lost 4 bases and J lost 0, with 17 bases in between. The CDR3 has 18 amino acids. CDR3 DNA: TGCGCCAGCAGCCTTGGACGGGACACAACCTCTGGGGCCAACGTCCTGACTTTC. Its protein is CASSLGRDTTSGANVLTF.

The chain recombines TRBV5-5 with TRBJ2-7, with 15 positions matching TRBD2. V trimming: 0 bases; J trimming: 1 base; junction bases outside the gene matches: 2. The CDR3 loop spans 17 amino acids. In germline, CDR1 is SGHKS, CDR2 YYEKEE (reference sequence). The CDR3 DNA reads TGTGCCAGCAGCTTGGCCGGGACTAGCGGGAGGTCCTACGAGCAGTACTTC. This gives the protein CASSLAGTSGRSYEQYF. The full variable domain, completed using reference TRBV5-5 and TRBJ2-7, is DAGVTQSPTHLIKTRGQQVTLRCSPISGHKSVSWYQQVLGQGPQFIFQYYEKEERGRGNFPDRFSARQFPNYSSELNVNALLLGDSALYLCASSLAGTSGRSYEQYFGPGTRLTVT.

The chain recombines TRBV7-3 with TRBJ2-3; D is unresolved. Germline V gene sequence: CDR1 SGHTA, CDR2 FQGTGA. V lost 1 base, J lost 2 bases, and 10 bases lay in between. This CDR3 contains 15 residues. CDR3 residues: CASSLSYSHTDTQYF. The CDR3 coding sequence is TGTGCCAGCAGCTTAAGCTATTCCCACACAGATACGCAGTATTTT.

This sequence joins TRBV7-9 and TRBJ2-7, with TRBD1 matching over 7 bases. Germline-derived CDR1 and CDR2 are SEHNR and FQNEAQ (reference sequence). After removal of 4 bases from V and 5 bases from J, the junction contained 11 bases not matched to a gene. This CDR3 has 15 amino acids. CDR3: CASSSSGTVLHEQYF. CDR3 nucleotide sequence: TGTGCCAGCAGCTCATCCGGGACAGTCCTCCACGAGCAGTACTTC. The variable domain in full, completed from reference TRBV7-9 and TRBJ2-7, reads DTGVSQNPRHKITKRGQNVTFRCDPISEHNRLYWYRQTLGQGPEFLTYFQNEAQLEKSRLLSDRFSAERPKGSFSTLEIQRTEQGDSAMYLCASSSSGTVLHEQYFGPGTRLTVT.

V and J are TRBV6-5 and TRBJ2-1; 7 bases are shared with TRBD1. Trimming took 6 bases from V and 9 from J; bases not matched to a gene: 5. The CDR3 is made up of 12 amino acids. Germline lookup yields CDR1 MNHEY and CDR2 SVGAGI. This chain's CDR3 is CASSYPGGEQFF. Written as DNA, the CDR3 is TGTGCCAGCAGCTATCCAGGGGGTGAGCAGTTCTTC.

The V and J genes are TRBV2 and TRBJ1-2; D may be TRBD1 (6 bases). Trimming pared 9 bases from V and 4 bases from J, leaving 15 bases between. The germline V gene encodes CDR1 SNHLY and CDR2 FYNNEI. The CDR3 loop spans 13 amino acids. The CDR3 DNA is TGTGCCAGTAGGACAGATGGTAGCTATGGCTACACCTTC. Protein: CASRTDGSYGYTF.

This chain joins TRBV5-6 and TRBJ2-7, with D possibly being TRBD2 (5 bases). Germline loops: CDR1 SGHDT, CDR2 YYEEEE. The CDR3 runs 14 residues. V shed 4 bases and J shed 3 bases, with 14 bases lying between them. The CDR3 DNA reads as TGTGCCAGCAGCATTGTGGGCGGGTTCTACGAGCAGTACTTC. Its protein product is CASSIVGGFYEQYF.

The rearrangement uses TRBV2 and TRBJ2-7; the match to TRBD2 covers 11 bases. V was clipped by 3 bases and J by 0 bases; unmatched bases: 1. This CDR3 spans 15 amino acids. CDR1 and CDR2 from the germline V gene are SNHLY and FYNNEI. CDR3 region: CASSEGLADSYEQYF. The DNA of the CDR3 is TGTGCCAGCAGTGAGGGACTAGCGGACTCCTACGAGCAGTACTTC.

This chain links TRBV30 with TRBJ2-1; 8 bases match TRBD2. Per germline, CDR1 GTSNPN and CDR2 SVGIG (reference sequence). The CDR3 runs 15 residues. J was trimmed by 6 bases and V by 2 bases; bases with no gene match: 9. CDR3 sequence (DNA): TGTGCCTGGAGTTGGTATGCCACTAGCGGCAATGAGCAGTTCTTC. It specifies CAWSWYATSGNEQFF.

V and J are TRBV4-2 and TRBJ2-1; 10 bases agree with TRBD2. This CDR3 has 18 amino acids. The V gene end was trimmed by 1 base and the J gene end by 5 bases; junction bases not matched to a gene: 11. Germline loops: CDR1 LGHNA, CDR2 YNFKEQ. CDR3 sequence: CASSQVGKASGSDNEQFF. The DNA for the CDR3 is TGTGCCAGCAGCCAAGTAGGTAAGGCTAGCGGGAGCGACAATGAGCAGTTCTTC.

The chain couples TRBV9 to TRBJ2-2, with TRBD2 matching 12 bases. The CDR3 is 17 residues long. Germline CDR1 and CDR2: SGDLS and YYNGEE. J lost 5 bases, V lost 1 base, and 6 bases had no gene match. CDR3 DNA: TGTGCCAGCAGCGTACGACTAGCGGGGGAAAAAACCGGGGAGCTGTTTTTT. Encoded protein: CASSVRLAGEKTGELFF.

The rearrangement uses TRBV6-1 and TRBJ2-2; 8 bases are shared with TRBD1. The CDR3 is 15 residues long. The V and J ends lost 6 bases and 4 bases, in that order; junction bases with no gene match: 7. Germline CDR1 reads MNHNS; CDR2 reads SASEGT. CDR3 region: CASRSGGSVTGELFF. In DNA, the CDR3 is TGTGCCAGCAGGTCAGGGGGCTCGGTCACCGGGGAGCTGTTTTTT.

The chain carries TRBV6-1 and TRBJ2-3, with a weak D call TRBD1 (6 bases). The CDR3 totals 14 residues. Trimming left V 5 bases short and J 3 bases short, with 12 bases between. Germline V gene sequence: CDR1 MNHNS, CDR2 SASEGT. The CDR3 DNA reads as TGTGCCAGCAGTCTACAGGGTGGGACAGATACGCAGTATTTT. Protein product: CASSLQGGTDTQYF.

The J gene is TRBJ2-7, the V gene TRBV5-1, with D unclear. The length of the CDR3 is 13 residues. Trimming removed 0 bases from V and 0 bases from J, with 4 bases in between. Germline V gene lookup returns CDR1 SGHRS and CDR2 YFSETQ. The CDR3 spells CASSLDGSYEQYF. CDR3 DNA sequence: TGCGCCAGCAGCTTGGACGGCTCCTACGAGCAGTACTTC.